The next 18 T cell receptor beta chains were all read from a single sample in a study of beta chain features in type 1 diabetes. Since all of the isolated RNA was reverse transcribed, expressed TCRB transcripts were what got sequenced. TCRdb's copy holds only in-frame clones and misses some; the assay was immunoSEQ multiplex PCR. In the table there are 37,000 or so clones, over 45% of which are singletons. The sample taken for sequencing was central memory CD4+ T cells from blood. The receptors here all came from a woman younger than 30 in good health.

The J gene is TRBJ1-1, the V gene TRBV5-4; 8 bases agree with TRBD1. This CDR3 region has 15 residues. Per germline, CDR1 SGHNT and CDR2 YYREEE (reference sequence). J gave up 1 base and V 2 bases, and 4 bases lay outside the gene matches. CDR3: CASSLVQGGNTEAFF. The CDR3 coding sequence is TGTGCCAGCAGCTTAGTACAGGGGGGGAACACTGAAGCTTTCTTT.

This chain uses TRBV6-1 with TRBJ2-3; no definite D call. Germline V gene sequence: CDR1 MNHNS, CDR2 SASEGT. Between the trimmed V and J ends, which lost 4 bases and 2 bases, there was a span of 13 bases. The CDR3 runs 15 residues. For the CDR3, the DNA is TGTGCCAGCAGTGCCCAGGCGACCTACACAGATACGCAGTATTTT. Its protein product is CASSAQATYTDTQYF.

The chain couples TRBV5-1 to TRBJ1-5; D is possibly TRBD1 (5 bases). The germline CDR1 and CDR2 sequences are SGHRS and YFSETQ. The V and J ends lost 0 bases and 4 bases respectively, with 8 bases between them. This CDR3 contains 14 residues. CDR3: CASSLGQQNQPQHF. The CDR3 nucleotides are TGCGCCAGCAGCTTGGGACAGCAGAATCAGCCCCAGCATTTT.

V and J are TRBV30 and TRBJ2-5; D uncertain. CDR1 is GTSNPN, CDR2 SVGIG, per germline (reference sequence). With 0 bases removed from V and 2 bases from J, the gap between germline ends came to 10 bases. This CDR3 spans 14 amino acids. The CDR3 DNA follows: TGTGCCTGGAGTGTGGGCAGAAGTCAAGAGACCCAGTACTTC. Translated: CAWSVGRSQETQYF.

The chain links TRBV11-3 to TRBJ1-5, with 9 bases that match TRBD1. This CDR3 has 15 residues. In germline, CDR1 is SGHNT, CDR2 YENEEA. Unmatched junction bases numbered 1, after V lost 1 base and J lost 3 bases. The CDR3 spells CASSLGTGDNQPQHF. In nucleotides, the CDR3 is TGTGCCAGCAGCTTAGGGACAGGGGACAATCAGCCCCAGCATTTT.

The genes are TRBV5-5 and TRBJ1-4; TRBD1 is a possible D gene (5 bases). Germline lookup yields CDR1 SGHKS and CDR2 YYEKEE (reference sequence). With 2 bases removed from V and 7 bases from J, the gap between germline ends came to 9 bases. CDR3 size: 13 residues. The CDR3: CASSFLGGEKLFF. CDR3 coding DNA: TGTGCCAGCAGCTTCCTGGGGGGTGAAAAACTGTTTTTT.

V usage is TRBV19 and J usage is TRBJ1-2; 9 nucleotides align to TRBD1. V gave up 7 bases and J gave up 2 bases; unmatched junction bases: 8. The CDR3 is 15 residues long. The germline V gene encodes CDR1 LNHDA and CDR2 SQIVND (reference sequence). CDR3 nucleotide sequence: TGTGCCAGTACTGGATGGACAGGGGCAAACTATGGCTACACCTTC. This codes for CASTGWTGANYGYTF.

This clone was seen a few times. This chain links TRBV7-9 with TRBJ1-2; the D is unclear. Germline assignment: CDR1 SEHNR and CDR2 FQNEAQ (reference sequence). There are 16 residues in the CDR3. Trimming took off 1 base at V and 3 bases at J, with 15 bases between the two ends. The CDR3 protein is CASSLVGGELDYGYTF. The DNA for the CDR3 is TGTGCCAGCAGCTTAGTGGGCGGGGAGTTGGACTATGGCTACACCTTC.

This clone has more than one count but fewer than ten. The chain uses TRBV5-1 and TRBJ2-5; 9 nucleotides align to TRBD1. In germline, CDR1 is SGHRS, CDR2 YFSETQ. The CDR3 covers 14 residues. Trimming at V came to 0 bases and at J to 4 bases, leaving 1 base not matched to a gene. CDR3 sequence reads: CASSLVTGGETQYF. CDR3 coding DNA: TGCGCCAGCAGCTTGGTGACAGGGGGAGAGACCCAGTACTTC.

This clone was seen more than once but under ten times. The genes are TRBV28 and TRBJ1-5, with TRBD1 matching over 7 bases. V shed 4 bases, J shed 9 bases, and the junction held 9 bases outside the gene matches. The CDR3 sequence is 14 residues long. Looked up from germline, CDR1 is MDHEN and CDR2 is SYDVKM. In DNA, the CDR3 is TGTGCCAGCAGTTCAGACAGGGAAGTTGGGCCCCAGCATTTT. This codes for CASSSDREVGPQHF.

This clone was recorded once. This rearrangement joins TRBV5-1 to TRBJ2-1; D perhaps matches TRBD2 (6 bases). The CDR3 has 19 residues. The V end lost 2 bases, the J end lost 1 base, and 22 bases lay between the germline ends. Germline values: CDR1 SGHRS, CDR2 YFSETQ. In DNA, the CDR3 is TGCGCCAGCAGCTTACCCCAAGAGCGGGTCCGAGTTTCCTACAATGAGCAGTTCTTC. Its translation: CASSLPQERVRVSYNEQFF.

The J gene is TRBJ2-3, the V gene TRBV6-1; perhaps TRBD1 as D (5 bases). V was cut by 6 bases and J by 9 bases, with 16 bases left in between. Germline V lookup: CDR1 MNHNS, CDR2 SASEGT. The CDR3 length is 13 residues. In DNA, the CDR3 is TGTGCCAGCAGCAGGGATTACGGAGCGACGCAGTATTTT. This codes for CASSRDYGATQYF.

The genes are TRBV18 and TRBJ1-1, with a possible D match to TRBD1 (6 bases). This CDR3 contains 13 residues. V was cut by 4 bases and J by 3 bases, with 9 bases left in between. CDR1 and CDR2 (germline): KGHSH, LQKENI. The CDR3 reads CASSQGVDTEAFF. The CDR3 DNA reads as TGTGCCAGCTCACAGGGGGTGGACACTGAAGCTTTCTTT.

This clone was found a few times. The chain carries TRBV5-1 and TRBJ2-1; 13 positions agree with TRBD2. Germline lookup yields CDR1 SGHRS and CDR2 YFSETQ. The V segment lost 4 bases and the J segment 0 bases; nucleotides outside the gene matches: 4. The CDR3 is made up of 17 amino acids. The CDR3 nucleotides are TGCGCCAGCAGCCGGGGACTAGCGGGGAGCTCCTACAATGAGCAGTTCTTC. Its translation is CASSRGLAGSSYNEQFF.

This chain joins TRBV18 and TRBJ1-2; 7 bases are shared with TRBD1. After removal of 2 bases from V and 6 bases from J, the junction contained 0 bases not matched to a gene. The CDR3 runs 12 residues. Germline V CDR1 and CDR2: KGHSH, LQKENI. In DNA, the CDR3 is TGTGCCAGCTCACCAGACAGGGATGGCTACACCTTC. Translation: CASSPDRDGYTF.

The V and J genes are TRBV5-1 and TRBJ2-7, with TRBD1 matching over 8 bases. The CDR3 consists of 15 residues. Germline values: CDR1 SGHRS, CDR2 YFSETQ. Unmatched junction bases numbered 7, after V lost 5 bases and J lost 0 bases. For the CDR3, the DNA is TGCGCCAGCAGACGGGGACAGGAGTCCTCCTACGAGCAGTACTTC. Protein: CASRRGQESSYEQYF.

This clone came up once. This chain connects TRBV5-1 to TRBJ1-6; possibly TRBD1 for D (5 bases). Germline V CDR1 and CDR2: SGHRS, YFSETQ. The CDR3 sequence is 15 residues long. The germline V and J ends were trimmed by 3 bases and 8 bases, with 15 bases remaining between them. The CDR3 DNA follows: TGCGCCAGCAGCTCCAGTGGGGGGTTTGATTCACCCCTCCACTTT. It encodes CASSSSGGFDSPLHF.

The chain has TRBV28 and TRBJ2-2; 9 positions agree with TRBD2. The germline V gene encodes CDR1 MDHEN and CDR2 SYDVKM. Trimming removed 9 bases from V and 2 bases from J; junction bases left unmatched: 4. This CDR3 is built from 14 residues. In DNA form, the CDR3 reads TGTGCCAGTGTCCTAGCGGGAAACACCGGGGAGCTGTTTTTT. The encoded protein is CASVLAGNTGELFF.